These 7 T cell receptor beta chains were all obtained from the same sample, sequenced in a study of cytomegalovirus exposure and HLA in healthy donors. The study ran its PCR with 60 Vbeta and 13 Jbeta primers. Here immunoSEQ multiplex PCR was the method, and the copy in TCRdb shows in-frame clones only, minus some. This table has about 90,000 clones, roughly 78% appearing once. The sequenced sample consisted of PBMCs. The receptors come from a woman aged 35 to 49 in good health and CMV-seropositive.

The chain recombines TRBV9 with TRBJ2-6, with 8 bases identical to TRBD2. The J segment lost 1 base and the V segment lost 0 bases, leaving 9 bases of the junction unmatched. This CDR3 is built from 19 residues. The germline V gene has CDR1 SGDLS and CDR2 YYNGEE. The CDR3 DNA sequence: TGTGCCAGCAGCGTAGAGGCTAGCGGGTTGTCATCTGGGGCCAACGTCCTGACTTTC. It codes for CASSVEASGLSSGANVLTF.

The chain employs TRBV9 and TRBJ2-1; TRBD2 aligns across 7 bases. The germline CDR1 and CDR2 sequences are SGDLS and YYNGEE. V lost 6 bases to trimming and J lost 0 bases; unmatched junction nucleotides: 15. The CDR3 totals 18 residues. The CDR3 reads CASNPTGSGVSSYNEQFF. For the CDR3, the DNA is TGTGCCAGCAATCCTACGGGGAGCGGGGTAAGCTCCTACAATGAGCAGTTCTTC.

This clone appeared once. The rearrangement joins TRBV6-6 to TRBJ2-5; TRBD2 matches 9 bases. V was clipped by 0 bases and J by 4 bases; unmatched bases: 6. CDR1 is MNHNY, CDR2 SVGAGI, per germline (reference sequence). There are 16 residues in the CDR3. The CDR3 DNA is TGTGCCAGCAGTTACTCGTTAGCGGGAGCATCAGAGACCCAGTACTTC. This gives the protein CASSYSLAGASETQYF.

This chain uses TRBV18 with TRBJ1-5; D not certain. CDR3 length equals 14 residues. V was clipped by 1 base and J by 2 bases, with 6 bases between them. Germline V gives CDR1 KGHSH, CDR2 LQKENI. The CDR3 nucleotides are TGTGCCAGCTCACCACGCGAGGGCAATCAGCCCCAGCATTTT. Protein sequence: CASSPREGNQPQHF.

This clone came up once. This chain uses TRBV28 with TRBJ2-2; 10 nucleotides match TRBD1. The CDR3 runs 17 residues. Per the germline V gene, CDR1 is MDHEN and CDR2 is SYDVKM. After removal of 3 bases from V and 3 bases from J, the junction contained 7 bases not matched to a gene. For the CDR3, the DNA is TGTGCCAGCAGTTTGCACCGAGGGACAGGGGACACCGGGGAGCTGTTTTTT. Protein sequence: CASSLHRGTGDTGELFF.

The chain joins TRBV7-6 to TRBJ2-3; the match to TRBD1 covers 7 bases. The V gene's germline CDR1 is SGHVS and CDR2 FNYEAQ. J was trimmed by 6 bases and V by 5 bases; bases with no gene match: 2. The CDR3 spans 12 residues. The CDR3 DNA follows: TGTGCCAGCAGCCCGACAGGGGATACGCAGTATTTT. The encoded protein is CASSPTGDTQYF.

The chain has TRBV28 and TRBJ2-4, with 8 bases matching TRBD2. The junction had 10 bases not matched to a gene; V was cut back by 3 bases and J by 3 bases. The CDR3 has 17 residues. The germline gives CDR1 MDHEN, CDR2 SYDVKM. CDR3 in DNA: TGTGCCAGCAGTTTGAAGCGGGGGCCCTTAGGCAAAAACATTCAGTACTTC. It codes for CASSLKRGPLGKNIQYF.